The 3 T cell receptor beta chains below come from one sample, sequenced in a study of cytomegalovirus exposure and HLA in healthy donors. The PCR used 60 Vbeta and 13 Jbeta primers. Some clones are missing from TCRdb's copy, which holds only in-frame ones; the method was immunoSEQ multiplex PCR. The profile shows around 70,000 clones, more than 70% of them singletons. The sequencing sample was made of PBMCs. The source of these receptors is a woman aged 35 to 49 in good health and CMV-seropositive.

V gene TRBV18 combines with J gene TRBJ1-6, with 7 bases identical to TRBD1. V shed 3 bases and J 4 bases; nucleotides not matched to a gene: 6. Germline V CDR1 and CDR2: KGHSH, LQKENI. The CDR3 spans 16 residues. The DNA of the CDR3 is TGTGCCAGCTCACCGGACAGGCAAACTTATAATTCACCCCTCCACTTT. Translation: CASSPDRQTYNSPLHF.

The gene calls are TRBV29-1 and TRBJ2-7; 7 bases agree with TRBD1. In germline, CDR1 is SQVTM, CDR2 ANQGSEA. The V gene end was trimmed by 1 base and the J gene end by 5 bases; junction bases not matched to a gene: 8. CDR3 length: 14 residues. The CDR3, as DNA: TGCAGCGTTGAAGGTGCGGACAGGCTCCACGAGCAGTACTTC. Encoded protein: CSVEGADRLHEQYF.

CDR3 region: CASSRLARDTQYF. The CDR3 coding sequence is TGTGCCAGCAGCCGACTAGCCAGAGATACGCAGTATTTT. The chain links TRBV7-2 to TRBJ2-3; TRBD2 aligns across 7 bases. V lost 5 bases, J lost 5 bases, and 4 bases stayed unmatched. This CDR3 spans 13 amino acids. From germline, CDR1 is SGHTA and CDR2 FQGNSA.